This T cell receptor beta chain was identified in a study of spatial heterogeneity in lung cancer. At the level of the study: Among detected sequences, beta-chain ones consistently exceeded alpha-chain ones in number. Study-level results: Blood showed ubiquitous tumor TCRs more often at resection than at routine follow-up.

Every TCR cDNA molecule carried a tag that served as a unique molecular identifier. TCRdb re-called the 5' RACE reads with MiXCR, one entry per CDR3 protein. The data show 80,000 to 95,000 distinct CDR3 sequences, approximately 8.5% seen once. This clonotype was counted only a few times. What it recognizes is unknown. CDR1 and CDR2 (germline): MNHEY, SMNVEV (reference sequence). This CDR3 region has 16 residues. After removal of 1 base from V and 0 bases from J, the junction contained 5 bases not matched to a gene. Stated time point: sample taken at primary tumor resection. Frozen PBMC, nontumor lung or tumor provided whole RNA, which was sequenced unsorted. Around 68 TRACERx patients with early, untreated non-small cell lung cancer donated samples.

The source of this sequence is a male donor with early-stage non-small cell lung cancer. Sequenced here: PBMCs, sampled at surgery. J is TRBJ1-2 and V is TRBV27, with 7 bases fitting TRBD1. In nucleotides, the CDR3 is TGTGCCAGCAGTTTATACCCAGGGGGGGCTAACTATGGCTACACCTTC. Translating gives CASSLYPGGANYGYTF.